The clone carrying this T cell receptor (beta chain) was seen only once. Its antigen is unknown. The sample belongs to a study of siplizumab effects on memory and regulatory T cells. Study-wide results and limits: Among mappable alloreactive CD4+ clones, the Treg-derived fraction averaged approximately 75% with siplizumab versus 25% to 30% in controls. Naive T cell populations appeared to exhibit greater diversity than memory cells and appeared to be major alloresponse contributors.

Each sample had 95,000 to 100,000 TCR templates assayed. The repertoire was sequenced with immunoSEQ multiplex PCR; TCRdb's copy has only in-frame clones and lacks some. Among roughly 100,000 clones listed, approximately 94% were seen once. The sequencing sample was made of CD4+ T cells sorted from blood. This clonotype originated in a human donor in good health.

DNA of the CDR3: TGTGCCTGGAATCGGGGGGCAACGAACACTGAAGCTTTCTTT. Amino acids: CAWNRGATNTEAFF. This chain uses TRBV30 with TRBJ1-1; tentative D call: TRBD1 (6 bases). CDR3 length: 14 amino acids. V shed 4 bases and J shed 1 base, with 13 bases lying between them. The germline gives CDR1 GTSNPN, CDR2 SVGIG (reference sequence).